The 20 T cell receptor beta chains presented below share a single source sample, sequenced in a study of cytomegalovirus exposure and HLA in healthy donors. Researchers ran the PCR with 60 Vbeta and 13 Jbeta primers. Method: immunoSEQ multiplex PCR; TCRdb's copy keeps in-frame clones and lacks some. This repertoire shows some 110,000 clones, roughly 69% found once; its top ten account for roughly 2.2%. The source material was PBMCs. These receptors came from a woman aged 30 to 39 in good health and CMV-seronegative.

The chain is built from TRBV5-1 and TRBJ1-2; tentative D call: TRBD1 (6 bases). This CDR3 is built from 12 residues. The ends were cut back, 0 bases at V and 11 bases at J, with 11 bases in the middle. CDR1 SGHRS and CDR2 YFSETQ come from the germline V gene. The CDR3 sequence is CASSLERGGYTF. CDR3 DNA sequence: TGCGCCAGCAGCTTGGAGAGGGGGGGTTACACCTTC.

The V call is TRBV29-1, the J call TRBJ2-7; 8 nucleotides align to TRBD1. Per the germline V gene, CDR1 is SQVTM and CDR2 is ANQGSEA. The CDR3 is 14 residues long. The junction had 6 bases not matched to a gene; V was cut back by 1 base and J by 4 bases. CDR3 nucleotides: TGCAGCGTTGAAGGTCCAGGGGGCACGTACGAGCAGTACTTC. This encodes CSVEGPGGTYEQYF.

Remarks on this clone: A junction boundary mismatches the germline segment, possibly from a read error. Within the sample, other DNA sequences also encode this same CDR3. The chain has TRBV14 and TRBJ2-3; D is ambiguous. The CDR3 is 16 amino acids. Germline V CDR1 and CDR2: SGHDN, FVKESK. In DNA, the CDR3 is TGCGCCAGCAGCGTCCGATGGCTAGAAGGCACAGATACGCAGTATTTT. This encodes CASSVRWLEGTDTQYF.

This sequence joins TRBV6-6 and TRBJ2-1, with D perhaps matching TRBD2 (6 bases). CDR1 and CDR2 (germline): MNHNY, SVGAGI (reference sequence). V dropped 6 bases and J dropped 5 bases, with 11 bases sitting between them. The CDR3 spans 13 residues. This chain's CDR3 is CASRGSGDNEQFF. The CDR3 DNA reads TGTGCCAGCAGGGGTAGCGGAGACAATGAGCAGTTCTTC.

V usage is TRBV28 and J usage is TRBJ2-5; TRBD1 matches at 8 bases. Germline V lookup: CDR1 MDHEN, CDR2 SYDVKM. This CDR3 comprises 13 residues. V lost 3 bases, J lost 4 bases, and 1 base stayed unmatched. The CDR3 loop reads CASSLQGAETQYF. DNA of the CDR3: TGTGCCAGCAGTTTGCAGGGGGCAGAGACCCAGTACTTC.

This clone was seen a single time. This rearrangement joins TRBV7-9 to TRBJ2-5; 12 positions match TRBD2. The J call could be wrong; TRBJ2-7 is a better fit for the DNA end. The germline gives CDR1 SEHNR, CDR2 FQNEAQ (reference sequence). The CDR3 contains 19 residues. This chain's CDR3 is CASSPPGLAGGHSSYEQYF. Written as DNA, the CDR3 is TGTGCCAGCAGCCCCCCCGGGCTAGCGGGAGGGCATAGCTCCTACGAGCAGTACTTC.

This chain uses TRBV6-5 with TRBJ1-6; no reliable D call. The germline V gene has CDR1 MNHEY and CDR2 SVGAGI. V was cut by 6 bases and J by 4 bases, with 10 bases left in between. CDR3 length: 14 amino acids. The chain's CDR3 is CASRIERYNSPLHF. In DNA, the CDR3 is TGTGCCAGCAGGATTGAGAGATATAATTCACCCCTCCACTTT.

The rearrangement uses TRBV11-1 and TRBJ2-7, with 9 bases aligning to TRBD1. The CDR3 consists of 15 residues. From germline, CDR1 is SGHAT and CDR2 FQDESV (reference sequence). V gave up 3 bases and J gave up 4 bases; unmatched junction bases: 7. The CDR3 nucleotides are TGTGCCAGCAGCTTTGGCCGGGACAGGGCGTACGAGCAGTACTTC. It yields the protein CASSFGRDRAYEQYF.

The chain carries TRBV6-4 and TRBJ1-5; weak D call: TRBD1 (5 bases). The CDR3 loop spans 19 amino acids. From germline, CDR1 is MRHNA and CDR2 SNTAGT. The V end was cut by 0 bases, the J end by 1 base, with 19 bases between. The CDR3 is CASSDSTFLGAGSNQPQHF. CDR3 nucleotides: TGTGCCAGCAGTGACTCGACTTTTTTAGGGGCTGGGAGCAATCAGCCCCAGCATTTT.

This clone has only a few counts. As DNA, the CDR3 is TGCAGCGCCGACCCCTCGGGACAGAACTATGGCTACACCTTC. Encoded protein: CSADPSGQNYGYTF. The rearrangement joins TRBV29-1 to TRBJ1-2; 7 bases are shared with TRBD1. CDR3 length: 14 amino acids. Germline trimming cut 7 bases from V and 2 bases from J; bases unmatched to any gene: 10. Germline V gene data show CDR1 as SQVTM and CDR2 as ANQGSEA.

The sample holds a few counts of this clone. The CDR3 reads CSVSESNQPQHF. The CDR3 bases are TGCAGCGTCTCAGAAAGCAATCAGCCCCAGCATTTT. The chain is built from TRBV29-1 and TRBJ1-5; D is uncertain. With 6 bases removed from V and 1 base from J, the gap between germline ends came to 7 bases. This CDR3 has 12 amino acids. Germline CDR1 reads SQVTM; CDR2 reads ANQGSEA.

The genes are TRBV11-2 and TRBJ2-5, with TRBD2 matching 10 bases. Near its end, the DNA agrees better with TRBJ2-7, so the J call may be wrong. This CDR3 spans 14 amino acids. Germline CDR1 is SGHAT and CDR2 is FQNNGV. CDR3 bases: TGTGCCAGCAGTAGTCCTAGCGGGAGTTACGAGCAGTACTTC. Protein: CASSSPSGSYEQYF.

The CDR3: CAWSVLEGTGELFF. Here the CDR3 DNA reads TGTGCCTGGAGTGTACTGGAGGGCACCGGGGAGCTGTTTTTT. The rearrangement uses TRBV30 and TRBJ2-2; tentatively, D is TRBD2 (6 bases). With 0 bases removed from V and 4 bases from J, the gap between germline ends came to 9 bases. The germline V gene encodes CDR1 GTSNPN and CDR2 SVGIG (reference sequence). The CDR3 length is 14 residues. Full variable domain (outside the CDR3, taken from reference TRBV30 and TRBJ2-2): SQTIHQWPATLVQPVGSPLSLECTVEGTSNPNLYWYRQAAGRGLQLLFYSVGIGQISSEVPQNLSASRPQDRQFILSSKKLLLSDSGFYLCAWSVLEGTGELFFGEGSRLTVL.

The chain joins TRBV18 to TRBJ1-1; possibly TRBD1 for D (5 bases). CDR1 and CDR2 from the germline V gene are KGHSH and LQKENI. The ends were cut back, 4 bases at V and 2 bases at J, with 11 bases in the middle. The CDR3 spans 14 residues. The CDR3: CASSQTEANTEAFF. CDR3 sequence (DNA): TGTGCCAGCTCACAGACAGAAGCAAACACTGAAGCTTTCTTT. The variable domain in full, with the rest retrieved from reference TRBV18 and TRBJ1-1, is NAGVMQNPRHLVRRRGQEARLRCSPMKGHSHVYWYRQLPEEGLKFMVYLQKENIIDESGMPKERFSAEFPKEGPSILRIQQVVRGDSAAYFCASSQTEANTEAFFGQGTRLTVV.

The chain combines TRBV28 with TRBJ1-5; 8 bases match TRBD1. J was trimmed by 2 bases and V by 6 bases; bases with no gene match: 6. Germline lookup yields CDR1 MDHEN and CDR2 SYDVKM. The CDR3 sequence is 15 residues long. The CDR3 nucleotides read TGTGCCAGCAGCATGATACAGGGGGGCAATCAGCCCCAGCATTTT. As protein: CASSMIQGGNQPQHF.

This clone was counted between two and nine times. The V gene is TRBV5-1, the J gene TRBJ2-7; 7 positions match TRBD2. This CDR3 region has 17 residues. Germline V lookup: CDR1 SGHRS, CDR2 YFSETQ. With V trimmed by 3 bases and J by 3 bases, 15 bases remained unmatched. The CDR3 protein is CASSYKRGLDGDYEQYF. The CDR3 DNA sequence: TGCGCCAGCAGCTACAAACGAGGACTAGACGGGGACTACGAGCAGTACTTC. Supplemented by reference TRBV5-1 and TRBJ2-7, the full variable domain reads KAGVTQTPRYLIKTRGQQVTLSCSPISGHRSVSWYQQTPGQGLQFLFEYFSETQRNKGNFPGRFSGRQFSNSRSEMNVSTLELGDSALYLCASSYKRGLDGDYEQYFGPGTRLTVT.

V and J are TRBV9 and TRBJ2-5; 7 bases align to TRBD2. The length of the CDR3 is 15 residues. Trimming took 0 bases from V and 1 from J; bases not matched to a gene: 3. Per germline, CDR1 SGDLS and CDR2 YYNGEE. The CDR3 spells CASSVAGGLQETQYF. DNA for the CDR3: TGTGCCAGCAGCGTAGCGGGAGGCCTCCAAGAGACCCAGTACTTC.

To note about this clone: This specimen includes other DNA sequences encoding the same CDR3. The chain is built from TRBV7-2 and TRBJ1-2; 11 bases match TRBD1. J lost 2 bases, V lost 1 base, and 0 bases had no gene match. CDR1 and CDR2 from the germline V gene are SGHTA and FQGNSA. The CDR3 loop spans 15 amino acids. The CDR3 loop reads CASSLGTGGNYGYTF. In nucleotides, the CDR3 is TGTGCCAGCAGCTTAGGGACAGGGGGCAACTATGGCTACACCTTC.

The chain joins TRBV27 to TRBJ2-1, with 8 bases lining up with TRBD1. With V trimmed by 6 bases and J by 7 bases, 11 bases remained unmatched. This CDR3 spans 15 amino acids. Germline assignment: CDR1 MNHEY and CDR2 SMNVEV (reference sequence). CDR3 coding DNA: TGTGCCAGCAGGCTAAGGACAGGGACGGAGAATGAGCAGTTCTTC. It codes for CASRLRTGTENEQFF.

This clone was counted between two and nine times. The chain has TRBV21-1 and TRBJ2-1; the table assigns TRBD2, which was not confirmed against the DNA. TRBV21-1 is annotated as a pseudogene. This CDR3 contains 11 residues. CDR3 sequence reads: CAPSLCNEQFF. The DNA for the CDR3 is TGTGCCCCTAGCCTTTGTAATGAGCAGTTCTTC.